This T cell receptor (beta chain) was identified during a study of shared clonotypes between healthy human individuals. Notes on the study in general: Naive subsets usually exceeded memory subsets in estimated richness.

The study ran the assay at deep level. Profiling relied on immunoSEQ multiplex PCR, and the TCRdb table lists in-frame clones only, not all of them. The data hold about 2.2 million clones, with over 85% observed a single time. In regard to this clone: Its specificity is not known.

Naive-designated CD8 cells lacked CD45RO, were positively enriched for CCR7, and omitted terminally differentiated effector memory CD45RA+ cells. This CDR3 has 15 amino acids. The J segment lost 1 base and the V segment lost 4 bases, leaving 2 bases of the junction unmatched. Germline lookup yields CDR1 SGHRS and CDR2 YFSETQ. The receptor's source is a man younger than 30 in good health. Some clones in this sample may be carry-over from other donors' samples. The rearrangement links TRBV5-1 to TRBJ2-7, with 13 bases that match TRBD2. Sequenced material: naive CD8+ T cells from PBMCs. CDR3 residues: CASSGGLAGSYEQYF. The CDR3 coding sequence is TGCGCCAGCAGCGGGGGACTAGCGGGATCCTACGAGCAGTACTTC.